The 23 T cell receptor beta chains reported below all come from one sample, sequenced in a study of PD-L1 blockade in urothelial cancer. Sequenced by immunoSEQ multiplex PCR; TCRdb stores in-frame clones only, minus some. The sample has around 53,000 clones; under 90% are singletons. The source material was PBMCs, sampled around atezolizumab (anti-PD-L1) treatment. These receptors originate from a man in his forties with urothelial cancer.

CDR3 nucleotide sequence: TGTGCCAGCAGCGCAACAGGGATAGTTGACACCGGGGAGCTGTTTTTT. Translation: CASSATGIVDTGELFF. The chain is built from TRBV14 and TRBJ2-2; TRBD1 might be the D (6 bases). Deletions cut 5 bases from V and 3 bases from J, with 16 bases between. The CDR3 spans 16 residues. Per germline, CDR1 SGHDN and CDR2 FVKESK.

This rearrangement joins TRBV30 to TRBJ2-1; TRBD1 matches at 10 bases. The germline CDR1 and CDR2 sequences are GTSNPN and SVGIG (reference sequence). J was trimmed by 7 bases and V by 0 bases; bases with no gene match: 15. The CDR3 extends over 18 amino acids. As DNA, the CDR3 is TGTGCCTGGAGTGTGTCTGCCTGGACAGGGGGTTTTCGTAATGAGCAGTTCTTC. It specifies CAWSVSAWTGGFRNEQFF.

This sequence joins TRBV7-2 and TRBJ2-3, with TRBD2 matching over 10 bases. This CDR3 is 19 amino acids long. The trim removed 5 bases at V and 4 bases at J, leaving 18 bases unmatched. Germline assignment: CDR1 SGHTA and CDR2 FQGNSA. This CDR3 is CASSLFPGLAGASADTQYF. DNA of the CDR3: TGTGCCAGCAGCCTTTTCCCAGGGCTAGCGGGAGCTTCTGCAGATACGCAGTATTTT.

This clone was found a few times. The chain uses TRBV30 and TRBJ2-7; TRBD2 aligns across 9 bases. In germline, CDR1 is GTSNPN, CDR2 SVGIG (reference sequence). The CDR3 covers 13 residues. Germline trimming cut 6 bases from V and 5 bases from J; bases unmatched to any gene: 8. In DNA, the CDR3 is TGTGCCTGCCTCAGCGGGAGGACCCACGAGCAGTACTTC. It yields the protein CACLSGRTHEQYF.

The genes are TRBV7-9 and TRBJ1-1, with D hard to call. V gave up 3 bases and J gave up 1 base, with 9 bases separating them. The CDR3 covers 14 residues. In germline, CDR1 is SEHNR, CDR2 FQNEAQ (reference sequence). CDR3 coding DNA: TGTGCCAGCAGCTTCAGGCAGTCGAACACTGAAGCTTTCTTT. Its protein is CASSFRQSNTEAFF.

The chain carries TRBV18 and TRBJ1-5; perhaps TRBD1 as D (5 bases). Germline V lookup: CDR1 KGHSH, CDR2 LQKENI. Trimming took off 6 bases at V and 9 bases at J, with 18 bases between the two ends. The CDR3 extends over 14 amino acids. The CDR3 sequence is CASSPDSPLWPQHF. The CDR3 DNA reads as TGTGCCAGCTCTCCCGACAGCCCCCTGTGGCCCCAGCATTTT.

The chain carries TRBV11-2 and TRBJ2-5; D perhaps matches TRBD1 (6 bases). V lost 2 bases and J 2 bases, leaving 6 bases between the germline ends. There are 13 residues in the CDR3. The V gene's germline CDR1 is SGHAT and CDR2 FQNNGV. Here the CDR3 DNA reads TGTGCCAGCAGCTTAAGGGGGCAAGAGACCCAGTACTTC. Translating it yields CASSLRGQETQYF.

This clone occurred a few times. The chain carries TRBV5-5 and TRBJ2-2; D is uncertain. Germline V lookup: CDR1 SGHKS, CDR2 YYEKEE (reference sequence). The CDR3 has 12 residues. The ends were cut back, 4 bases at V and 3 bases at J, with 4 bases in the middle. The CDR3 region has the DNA TGTGCCAGCAGCCATTACACCGGGGAGCTGTTTTTT. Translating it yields CASSHYTGELFF.

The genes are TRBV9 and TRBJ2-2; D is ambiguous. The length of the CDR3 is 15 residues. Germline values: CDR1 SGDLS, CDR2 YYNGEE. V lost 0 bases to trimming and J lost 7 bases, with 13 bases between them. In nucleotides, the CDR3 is TGTGCCAGCAGCGTAGACCCCGAGGTCCGCGGGGAGCTGTTTTTT. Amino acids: CASSVDPEVRGELFF.

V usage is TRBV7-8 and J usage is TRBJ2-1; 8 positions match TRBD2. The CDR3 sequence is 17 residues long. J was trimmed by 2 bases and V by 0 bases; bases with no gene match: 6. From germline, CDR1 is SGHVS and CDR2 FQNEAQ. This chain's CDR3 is CASSLARLAGTYNEQFF. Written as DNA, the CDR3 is TGTGCCAGCAGCTTAGCGCGTCTAGCGGGCACCTACAATGAGCAGTTCTTC.

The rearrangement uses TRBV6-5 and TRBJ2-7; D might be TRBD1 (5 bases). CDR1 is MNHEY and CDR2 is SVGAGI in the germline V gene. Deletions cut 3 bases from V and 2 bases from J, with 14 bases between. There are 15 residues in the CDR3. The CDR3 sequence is CASSYSPRATYEQYF. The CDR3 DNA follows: TGTGCCAGCAGTTATTCGCCCAGGGCCACCTACGAGCAGTACTTC.

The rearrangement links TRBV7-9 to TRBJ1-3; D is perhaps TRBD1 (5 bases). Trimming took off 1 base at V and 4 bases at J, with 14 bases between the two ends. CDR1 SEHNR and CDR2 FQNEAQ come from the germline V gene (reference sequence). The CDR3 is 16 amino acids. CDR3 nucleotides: TGTGCCAGCAGCTTAGGGGGCTCCCGGATGGGAAACACCATATATTTT. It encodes CASSLGGSRMGNTIYF.

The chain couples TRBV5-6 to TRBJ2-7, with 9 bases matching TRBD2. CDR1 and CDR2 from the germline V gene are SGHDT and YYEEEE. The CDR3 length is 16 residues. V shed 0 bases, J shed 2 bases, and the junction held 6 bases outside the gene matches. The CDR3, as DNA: TGTGCCAGCAGCTTGGCCCTAGCGGGAATGACCTACGAGCAGTACTTC. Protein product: CASSLALAGMTYEQYF.

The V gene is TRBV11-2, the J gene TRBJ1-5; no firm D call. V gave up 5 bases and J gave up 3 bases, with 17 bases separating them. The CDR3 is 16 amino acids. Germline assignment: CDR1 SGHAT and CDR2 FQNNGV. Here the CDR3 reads CASSPSGGRDNQPQHF. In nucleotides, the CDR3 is TGTGCCAGCAGCCCCTCCGGAGGTCGGGACAATCAGCCCCAGCATTTT.

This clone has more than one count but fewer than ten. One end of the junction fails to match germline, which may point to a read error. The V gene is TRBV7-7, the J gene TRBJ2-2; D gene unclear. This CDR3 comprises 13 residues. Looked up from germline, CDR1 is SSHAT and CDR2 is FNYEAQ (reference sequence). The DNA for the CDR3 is TGTGCTAGCAGCTATGACTCCGCCGGGGAGCTGTTTTTT. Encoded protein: CASSYDSAGELFF.

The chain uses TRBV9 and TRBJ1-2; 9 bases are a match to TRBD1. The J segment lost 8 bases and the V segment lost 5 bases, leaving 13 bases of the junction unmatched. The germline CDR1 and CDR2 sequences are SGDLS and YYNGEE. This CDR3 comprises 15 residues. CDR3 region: CASSLRGTGTGGYTF. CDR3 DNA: TGTGCCAGCAGTTTGAGGGGGACAGGGACGGGGGGCTACACCTTC. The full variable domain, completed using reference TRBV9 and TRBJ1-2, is DSGVTQTPKHLITATGQRVTLRCSPRSGDLSVYWYQQSLDQGLQFLIQYYNGEERAKGNILERFSAQQFPDLHSELNLSSLELGDSALYFCASSLRGTGTGGYTFGSGTRLTVV.

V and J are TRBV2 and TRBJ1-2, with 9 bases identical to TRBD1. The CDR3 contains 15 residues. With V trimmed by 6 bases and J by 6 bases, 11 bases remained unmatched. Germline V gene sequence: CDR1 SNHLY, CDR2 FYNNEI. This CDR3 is CASRRTGQGQDGYTF. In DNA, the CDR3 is TGTGCCAGCAGGAGGACCGGACAGGGGCAGGATGGCTACACCTTC.

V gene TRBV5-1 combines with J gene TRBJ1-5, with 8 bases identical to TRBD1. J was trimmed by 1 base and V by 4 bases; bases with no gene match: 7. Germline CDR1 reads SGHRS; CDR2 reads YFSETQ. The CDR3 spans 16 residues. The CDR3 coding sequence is TGCGCCAGCAGCCCGGATACAGGGGGGAGCAATCAGCCCCAGCATTTT. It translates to CASSPDTGGSNQPQHF.

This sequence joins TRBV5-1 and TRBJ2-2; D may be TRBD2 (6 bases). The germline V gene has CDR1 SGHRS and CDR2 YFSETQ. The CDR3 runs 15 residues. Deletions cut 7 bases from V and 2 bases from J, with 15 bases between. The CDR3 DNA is TGCGCCAGCTCCAGACTAGATCTAAACACCGGGGAGCTGTTTTTT. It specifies CASSRLDLNTGELFF.

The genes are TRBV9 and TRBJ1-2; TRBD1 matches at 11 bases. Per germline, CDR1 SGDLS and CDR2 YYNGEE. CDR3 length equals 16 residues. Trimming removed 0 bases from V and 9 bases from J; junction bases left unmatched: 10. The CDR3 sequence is CASSVDGGGQGGSYTF. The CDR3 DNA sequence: TGTGCCAGCAGCGTAGACGGAGGGGGACAGGGGGGGAGCTACACCTTC.

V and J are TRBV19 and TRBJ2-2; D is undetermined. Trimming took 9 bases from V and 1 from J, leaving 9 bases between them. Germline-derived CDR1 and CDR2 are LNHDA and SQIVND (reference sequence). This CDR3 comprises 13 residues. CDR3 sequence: CASSAGNTGELFF. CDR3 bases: TGTGCCAGCAGTGCAGGGAACACCGGGGAGCTGTTTTTT.

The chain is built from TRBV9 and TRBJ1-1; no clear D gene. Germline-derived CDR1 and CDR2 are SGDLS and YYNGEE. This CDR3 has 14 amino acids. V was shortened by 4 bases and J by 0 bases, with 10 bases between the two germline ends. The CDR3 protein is CASSSRALNTEAFF. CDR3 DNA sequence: TGTGCCAGCAGCTCCCGCGCACTGAACACTGAAGCTTTCTTT.

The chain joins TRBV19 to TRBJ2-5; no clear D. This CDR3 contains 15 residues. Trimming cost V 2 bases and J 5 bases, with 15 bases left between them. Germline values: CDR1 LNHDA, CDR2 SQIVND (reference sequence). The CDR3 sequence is CASSISFSEAETQYF. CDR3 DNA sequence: TGTGCCAGTAGTATAAGTTTCTCCGAAGCCGAGACCCAGTACTTC.